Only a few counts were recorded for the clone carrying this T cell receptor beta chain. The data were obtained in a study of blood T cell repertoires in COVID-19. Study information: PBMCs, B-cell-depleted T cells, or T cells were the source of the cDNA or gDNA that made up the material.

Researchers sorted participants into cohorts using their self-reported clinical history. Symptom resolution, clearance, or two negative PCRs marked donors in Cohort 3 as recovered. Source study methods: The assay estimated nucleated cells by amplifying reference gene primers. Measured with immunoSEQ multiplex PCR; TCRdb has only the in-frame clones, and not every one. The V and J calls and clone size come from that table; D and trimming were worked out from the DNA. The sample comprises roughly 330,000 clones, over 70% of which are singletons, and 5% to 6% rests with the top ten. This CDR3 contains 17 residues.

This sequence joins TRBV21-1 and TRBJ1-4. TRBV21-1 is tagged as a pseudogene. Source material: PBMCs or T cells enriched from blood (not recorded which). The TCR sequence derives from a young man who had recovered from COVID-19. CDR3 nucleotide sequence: TGTGCCAGCAGCAAAACTGGAAATAACCCGGGATATGAAAAACTGTTTTTT. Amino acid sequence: CASSKTGNNPGYEKLFF.